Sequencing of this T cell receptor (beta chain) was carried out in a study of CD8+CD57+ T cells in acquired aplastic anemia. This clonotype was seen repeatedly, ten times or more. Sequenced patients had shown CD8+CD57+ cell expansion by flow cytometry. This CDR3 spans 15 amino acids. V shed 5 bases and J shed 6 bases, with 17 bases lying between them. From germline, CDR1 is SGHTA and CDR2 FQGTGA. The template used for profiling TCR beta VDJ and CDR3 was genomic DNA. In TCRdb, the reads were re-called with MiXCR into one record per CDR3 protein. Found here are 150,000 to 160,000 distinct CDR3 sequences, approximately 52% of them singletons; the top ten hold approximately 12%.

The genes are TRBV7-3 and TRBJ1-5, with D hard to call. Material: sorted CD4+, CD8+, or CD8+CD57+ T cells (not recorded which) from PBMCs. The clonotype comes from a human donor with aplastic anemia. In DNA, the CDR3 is TGTGCCAGCAGCCCATTCGAGGGCGCGGCTCAGCCCCAGCATTTT. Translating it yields CASSPFEGAAQPQHF.